This passage covers 12 T cell receptor beta chains from one sample sequenced in a study of beta chain features in type 1 diabetes. Isolated RNA was reverse transcribed in full, so expressed TCRB transcripts were sequenced. Assay used: immunoSEQ multiplex PCR; TCRdb lists only in-frame clones, some missing. The data hold 120,000 to 150,000 clones, with less than 11% observed a single time. Source material: naive CD4+ T cells from blood. The receptors were gathered from a man younger than 30 in good health.

This clone was observed a handful of times. V usage is TRBV30 and J usage is TRBJ2-6; unclear D gene. Germline lookup yields CDR1 GTSNPN and CDR2 SVGIG (reference sequence). The CDR3 totals 12 residues. Trimming shortened V by 2 bases and J by 4 bases, and 3 bases separated the two germline ends. The CDR3 DNA sequence: TGTGCCTGGAGTTCGGGGGCCAACGTCCTGACTTTC. This gives the protein CAWSSGANVLTF.

The chain couples TRBV7-2 to TRBJ2-2; 10 bases fit TRBD1. Germline lookup yields CDR1 SGHTA and CDR2 FQGNSA. There are 17 residues in the CDR3. J lost 4 bases, V lost 5 bases, and 10 bases had no gene match. The CDR3 DNA follows: TGTGCCAGCAGCCTCAACCCGACAGGGGGCGGCACCGGGGAGCTGTTTTTT. This translates into CASSLNPTGGGTGELFF.

This clone was seen a few times. The chain uses TRBV28 and TRBJ1-4; D ambiguous. The CDR3 consists of 15 residues. The V end was cut by 6 bases, the J end by 0 bases, with 11 bases between. Per germline, CDR1 MDHEN and CDR2 SYDVKM. CDR3 region: CASSRTLATNEKLFF. In DNA, the CDR3 is TGTGCCAGCAGCCGCACTCTAGCAACTAATGAAAAACTGTTTTTT.

J is TRBJ1-2 and V is TRBV9; 9 bases agree with TRBD1. This CDR3 has 15 residues. CDR1 and CDR2 from the germline V gene are SGDLS and YYNGEE. V lost 2 bases to trimming and J lost 4 bases; unmatched junction nucleotides: 6. Written as DNA, the CDR3 is TGTGCCAGCAGCGTGTCCGGGACAGGGAGCTATGGCTACACCTTC. Its protein product is CASSVSGTGSYGYTF.

This clone showed up just a few times. The rearrangement joins TRBV10-3 to TRBJ1-2; 10 nucleotides line up with TRBD1. The germline V gene encodes CDR1 ENHRY and CDR2 SYGVKD. Trimming removed 6 bases from V and 0 bases from J; junction bases left unmatched: 16. The CDR3 is made up of 19 amino acids. In DNA, the CDR3 is TGTGCCATCAGGGGACAGGGGAACAAGGCGATGCGATCTAACTATGGCTACACCTTC. This translates into CAIRGQGNKAMRSNYGYTF.

This clone was picked up a small number of times. The chain is built from TRBV7-3 and TRBJ2-1, with D unresolved. The germline CDR1 and CDR2 sequences are SGHTA and FQGTGA. Trimming stripped 2 bases from V and 0 bases from J, with 8 bases between. CDR3 length: 15 residues. The chain's CDR3 is CASSLSRNSYNEQFF. DNA of the CDR3: TGTGCCAGCAGCTTATCGAGAAACTCCTACAATGAGCAGTTCTTC.

This clone was counted between two and nine times. The rearrangement joins TRBV6-5 to TRBJ1-5; 7 nucleotides agree with TRBD1. V gave up 6 bases and J gave up 6 bases; unmatched junction bases: 5. There are 13 residues in the CDR3. Per the germline V gene, CDR1 is MNHEY and CDR2 is SVGAGI. For the CDR3, the DNA is TGTGCCAGCAGCTCAGACAGGGCTCAGCCCCAGCATTTT. Translating it yields CASSSDRAQPQHF.

The chain couples TRBV7-2 to TRBJ1-1, with D perhaps TRBD1 (6 bases). The V gene lost 5 bases and the J gene lost 2 bases, with 15 bases spanning the gap. This CDR3 is built from 15 residues. Germline CDR1 is SGHTA and CDR2 is FQGNSA. The CDR3, as DNA: TGTGCCAGCAGCCCCCAGACAGGTGTTAACACTGAAGCTTTCTTT. The encoded protein is CASSPQTGVNTEAFF.

The chain combines TRBV5-8 with TRBJ2-7, with 11 bases matching TRBD1. CDR3 size: 15 residues. J gave up 3 bases and V 1 base, and 3 bases lay outside the gene matches. Germline assignment: CDR1 SGHTS and CDR2 YDEGEE. CDR3 sequence: CASSLSGTGGYEQYF. DNA of the CDR3: TGTGCCAGCAGCTTGTCCGGGACAGGGGGCTACGAGCAGTACTTC.

The rearrangement uses TRBV18 and TRBJ2-7; 9 nucleotides line up with TRBD1. V shed 3 bases and J 3 bases; nucleotides not matched to a gene: 9. Germline V gene data show CDR1 as KGHSH and CDR2 as LQKENI. This CDR3 is built from 16 residues. The CDR3 bases are TGTGCCAGCTCACCGGCCCGGGGACAGGGAGACTACGAGCAGTACTTC. Translated: CASSPARGQGDYEQYF.

The rearrangement joins TRBV5-4 to TRBJ2-3; 8 bases match TRBD2. V was clipped by 0 bases and J by 2 bases; unmatched bases: 5. CDR1 is SGHNT, CDR2 YYREEE, per germline (reference sequence). The CDR3 runs 16 residues. The chain's CDR3 is CASSLVVAGNTDTQYF. The CDR3, as DNA: TGTGCCAGCAGCTTGGTGGTAGCGGGGAACACAGATACGCAGTATTTT.

The chain recombines TRBV5-1 with TRBJ1-6; TRBD1 is a possible D gene (6 bases). Trimming stripped 4 bases from V and 5 bases from J, with 13 bases between. Germline V gives CDR1 SGHRS, CDR2 YFSETQ. CDR3 length equals 15 residues. The CDR3 region has the DNA TGCGCCAGCAGCCTCCGGACAGAGAATAATTCACCCCTCCACTTT. This translates into CASSLRTENNSPLHF. The full variable domain, rest sourced from reference TRBV5-1 and TRBJ1-6, is KAGVTQTPRYLIKTRGQQVTLSCSPISGHRSVSWYQQTPGQGLQFLFEYFSETQRNKGNFPGRFSGRQFSNSRSEMNVSTLELGDSALYLCASSLRTENNSPLHFGNGTRLTVT.